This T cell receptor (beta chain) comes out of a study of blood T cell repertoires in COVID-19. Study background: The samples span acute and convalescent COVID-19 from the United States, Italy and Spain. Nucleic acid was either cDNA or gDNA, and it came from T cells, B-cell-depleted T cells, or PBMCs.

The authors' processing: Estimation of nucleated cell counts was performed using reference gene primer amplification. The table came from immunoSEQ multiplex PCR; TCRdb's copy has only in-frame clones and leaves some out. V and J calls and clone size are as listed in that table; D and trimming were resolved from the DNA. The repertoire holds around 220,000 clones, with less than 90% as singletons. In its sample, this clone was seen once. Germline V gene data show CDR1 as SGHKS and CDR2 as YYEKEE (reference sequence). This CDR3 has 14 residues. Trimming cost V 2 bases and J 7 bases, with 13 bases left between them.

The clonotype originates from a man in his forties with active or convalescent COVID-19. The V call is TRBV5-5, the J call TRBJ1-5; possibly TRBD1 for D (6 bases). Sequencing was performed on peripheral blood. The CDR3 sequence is CASSFGGQGQPQHF. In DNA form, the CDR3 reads TGTGCCAGCAGCTTCGGGGGGCAGGGGCAGCCCCAGCATTTT.